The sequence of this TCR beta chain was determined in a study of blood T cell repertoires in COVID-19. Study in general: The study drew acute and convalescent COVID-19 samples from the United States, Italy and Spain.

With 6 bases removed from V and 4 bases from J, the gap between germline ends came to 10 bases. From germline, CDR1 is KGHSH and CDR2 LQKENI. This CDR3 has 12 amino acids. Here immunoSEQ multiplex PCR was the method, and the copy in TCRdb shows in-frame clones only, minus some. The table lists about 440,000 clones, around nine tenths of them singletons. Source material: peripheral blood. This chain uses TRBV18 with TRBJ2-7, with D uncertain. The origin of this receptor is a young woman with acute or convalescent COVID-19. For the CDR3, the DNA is TGTGCCAGCTCCGCGAGAGGTTACGAGCAGTACTTC. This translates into CASSARGYEQYF. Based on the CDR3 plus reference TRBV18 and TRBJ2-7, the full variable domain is NAGVMQNPRHLVRRRGQEARLRCSPMKGHSHVYWYRQLPEEGLKFMVYLQKENIIDESGMPKERFSAEFPKEGPSILRIQQVVRGDSAAYFCASSARGYEQYFGPGTRLTVT.